This paragraph reports one T cell receptor (beta chain). Its antigen is still unknown. Base qualities were left out, and no much larger clone turns up one base away. The sample is drawn from a study of breast tumors, draining lymph nodes, adjacent tissues (dated by TCRdb to between 2015 and 2016). A note on the overall study: In breast cancer patients, the study compared the TCR beta repertoires of tumor, adjacent nontumor tissue and axillary lymph nodes. The study aimed to assess the relationships and possible T-cell exchange between tumor, surrounding tissue and draining lymph node repertoires in human breast cancer.

Sequencing was carried out with an Illumina HiSeq 2000. TCR beta chain libraries were generated through multiplex PCR amplification. High-throughput sequencing was used to analyze the amplified TCR beta chain products. TCRdb trimmed public reads at Q25 via fastp, called clones via MiXCR and kept in-frame beta chains. A single entry per CDR3 protein holds the most common genes and DNA from its merged rows. For this sample there are some 200,000 distinct CDR3 sequences; 31% appear just once. 4.3% of the sample is in the top ten clones. Broad study findings and their caveats: Tumor T-cell repertoires showed less diversity than lymph node repertoires and more diversity than nontumor tissue repertoires, and tumor T-cell repertoires showed preferential V and J gene usage. The data were considered consistent with most tumor T cells being derived from the lymph node and subsequently expanding within tumor tissue. Tumor and nontumor tissue repertoires were found to be significantly more similar in luminal-like than in basal-like breast cancer. The conclusion that tumor T cells originate in lymph nodes was framed as consistent with a hypothesis rather than directly demonstrated.

The lymph node samples were taken from the axillary draining lymph nodes of breast cancer patients. Sequencing input: axillary lymph node tissue. The source of this sequence is a female donor with breast cancer. Some clones in this sample may be carry-over from other donors' samples.

The CDR3 has the sequence CASGLGGAETQYF. In nucleotides, the sequence is TGTGCTAGTGGTTTGGGGGGAGCGGAGACCCAGTACTTC. The V and J genes are TRBV12-5 and TRBJ2-5; the D gene is perhaps TRBD2, from 5 matching bases. The CDR3 spans 13 residues, from the cysteine through the phenylalanine. The read is trimmed to its CDR3 DNA, 39 bases read in frame from base 1. CDR1 and CDR2, per the germline V gene, are LGHNT and FRNRAP. At the junction V is shortened by 1 base and J by 5 bases, with 8 bases in between. Outside the CDR3, residues come from the reference TRBV12-5 and TRBJ2-5 proteins, so the full variable domain is: DARVTQTPRHKVTEMGQEVTMRCQPILGHNTVFWYRQTMMQGLELLAYFRNRAPLDDSGMPKDRFSAEMPDATLATLKIQPSEPRDSAVYFCASGLGGAETQYFGPGTRLLVL.